The 10 T cell receptor beta chains listed next were all sequenced from one sample in a study of T cell repertoires in cytomegalovirus infection. In TCRdb, the reads were re-called with MiXCR into one record per CDR3 protein. The sample comprises approximately 500,000 distinct CDR3 sequences, 26% of which are singletons, and 13% rests with the top ten. Material for sequencing was PBMCs. Every receptor here comes from a human donor in good health (CMV status not recorded). Some clones in this sample may be carry-over from other donors' samples.

This chain joins TRBV7-2 and TRBJ1-5; no clear D gene. CDR3 length equals 14 residues. V was trimmed by 1 base and J by 4 bases, leaving 8 bases between them. In germline, CDR1 is SGHTA, CDR2 FQGNSA. The CDR3 DNA sequence: TGTGCCAGCAGCTTAGGTAGTCAGAATCAGCCCCAGCATTTT. Its translation is CASSLGSQNQPQHF.

This clonotype was picked up a small number of times. J is TRBJ2-7 and V is TRBV27, with unresolved D. V gave up 7 bases and J gave up 0 bases, with 10 bases separating them. The germline gives CDR1 MNHEY, CDR2 SMNVEV (reference sequence). This CDR3 has 13 residues. The CDR3 coding sequence is TGTGCCAGCATGTTCGCAGGCTCCTACGAGCAGTACTTC. Its protein is CASMFAGSYEQYF.

The chain has TRBV10-3 and TRBJ2-1; TRBD2 matches 8 bases. The CDR3 is made up of 15 amino acids. Germline assignment: CDR1 ENHRY and CDR2 SYGVKD. The trim removed 3 bases at V and 7 bases at J, leaving 8 bases unmatched. The CDR3 protein is CAISEAAGASNEQFF. CDR3 bases: TGTGCCATCAGTGAAGCAGCGGGAGCTAGTAATGAGCAGTTCTTC.

The chain couples TRBV6-1 to TRBJ1-5; the D gene is possibly TRBD1 (6 bases). Trimming shortened V by 4 bases and J by 6 bases, and 10 bases separated the two germline ends. The CDR3 sequence is 13 residues long. Germline CDR1 and CDR2: MNHNS and SASEGT. Here the CDR3 reads CASSGTEGQPQHF. DNA for the CDR3: TGTGCCAGCAGTGGGACAGAGGGTCAGCCCCAGCATTTT.

The J gene is TRBJ2-1, the V gene TRBV7-9, with 9 bases aligning to TRBD2. J lost 2 bases, V lost 5 bases, and 10 bases had no gene match. The CDR3 runs 17 residues. Germline V gene data show CDR1 as SEHNR and CDR2 as FQNEAQ (reference sequence). The CDR3: CASSLTLSGSAYNEQFF. CDR3 DNA sequence: TGTGCCAGCAGCCTTACCCTTAGCGGGAGCGCCTACAATGAGCAGTTCTTC.

This clonotype was detected only a few times. The gene calls are TRBV3-1 and TRBJ2-7, with 10 bases that match TRBD1. Germline V gene sequence: CDR1 LGHDT, CDR2 YNNKEL (reference sequence). CDR3 length equals 14 residues. V gave up 5 bases and J gave up 7 bases; unmatched junction bases: 8. The CDR3 protein is CASSARDRGREQYF. The CDR3 coding sequence is TGTGCCAGCAGCGCCCGGGACAGGGGCAGGGAGCAGTACTTC.

This clonotype was found a few times. The chain couples TRBV11-2 to TRBJ2-5; TRBD2 is a possible D gene (6 bases). This CDR3 contains 15 residues. Germline V CDR1 and CDR2: SGHAT, FQNNGV. Between the trimmed V and J ends, which lost 5 bases and 5 bases, there was a span of 18 bases. CDR3: CASSPLRSGRETQYF. DNA for the CDR3: TGTGCCAGCAGCCCCCTCCGCTCAGGGAGGGAGACCCAGTACTTC. Drawing the rest from reference TRBV11-2 and TRBJ2-5, the complete variable domain is EAGVAQSPRYKIIEKRQSVAFWCNPISGHATLYWYQQILGQGPKLLIQFQNNGVVDDSQLPKDRFSAERLKGVDSTLKIQPAKLEDSAVYLCASSPLRSGRETQYFGPGTRLLVL.

This clonotype was picked up a small number of times. The CDR3 coding sequence is TGTGCCAGCAGTGAGAGTGAGAACACCGGGGAGCTGTTTTTT. This gives the protein CASSESENTGELFF. V usage is TRBV6-1 and J usage is TRBJ2-2; no reliable D call. CDR3 length: 14 residues. Between the trimmed V and J ends, which lost 3 bases and 1 base, there was a span of 6 bases. The V gene's germline CDR1 is MNHNS and CDR2 SASEGT.

The chain is built from TRBV5-1 and TRBJ1-6; a weak D match, TRBD1 (5 bases). V lost 4 bases, J lost 8 bases, and 10 bases lay in between. Germline lookup yields CDR1 SGHRS and CDR2 YFSETQ. CDR3 length: 13 amino acids. CDR3 in amino acids: CASSRQRDSPLHF. The DNA of the CDR3 is TGCGCCAGCAGCCGACAGAGGGATTCACCCCTCCACTTT.

The chain couples TRBV13 to TRBJ1-6; 7 nucleotides align to TRBD1. In germline, CDR1 is PRHDT, CDR2 FYEKMQ (reference sequence). Trimming removed 1 base from V and 6 bases from J; junction bases left unmatched: 6. This CDR3 spans 16 amino acids. The CDR3 nucleotides are TGTGCCAGCAGCTTAGCCTCCACAGGGGTTAATTCACCCCTCCACTTT. As protein: CASSLASTGVNSPLHF.